This TCR beta chain was sequenced in a study of shared clonotypes between healthy human individuals. Study-level background: Each donor's CD4 naive and CD4 memory cells filled three plates apiece, CD8 naive two, and CD8 memory one.

A note on this clone: The antigen remains unidentified.

Study-level points and caveats: It was the non-shared clonotypes that had lower generation probabilities than clonotypes shared by all four donors. Generally, naive subsets came out with larger estimated richness than memory subsets.

The sorted-subset replicate PCRs were given 200 ng DNA, which is about 30,000 T cell genomes. Sequenced by immunoSEQ multiplex PCR; TCRdb stores in-frame clones only, minus some. The table lists 1,400,000 or so clones, around 98.5% of them singletons, with roughly 0.36% in the top ten. The germline V gene encodes CDR1 SGHTA and CDR2 FQGNSA. The V and J ends lost 5 bases and 5 bases, in that order; junction bases with no gene match: 10. The CDR3 extends over 15 amino acids. The TCR comes from a man in his thirties or forties in good health. The material sequenced was naive CD4+ T cells sorted from blood. Sample subset: CD45RA+ positively selected. The V and J genes are TRBV7-2 and TRBJ2-5; 8 bases line up with TRBD1. The CDR3 region has the DNA TGTGCCAGCAGCGCTGACAGGGGTTCAAGGGAGACCCAGTACTTC. Translated, it gives CASSADRGSRETQYF.